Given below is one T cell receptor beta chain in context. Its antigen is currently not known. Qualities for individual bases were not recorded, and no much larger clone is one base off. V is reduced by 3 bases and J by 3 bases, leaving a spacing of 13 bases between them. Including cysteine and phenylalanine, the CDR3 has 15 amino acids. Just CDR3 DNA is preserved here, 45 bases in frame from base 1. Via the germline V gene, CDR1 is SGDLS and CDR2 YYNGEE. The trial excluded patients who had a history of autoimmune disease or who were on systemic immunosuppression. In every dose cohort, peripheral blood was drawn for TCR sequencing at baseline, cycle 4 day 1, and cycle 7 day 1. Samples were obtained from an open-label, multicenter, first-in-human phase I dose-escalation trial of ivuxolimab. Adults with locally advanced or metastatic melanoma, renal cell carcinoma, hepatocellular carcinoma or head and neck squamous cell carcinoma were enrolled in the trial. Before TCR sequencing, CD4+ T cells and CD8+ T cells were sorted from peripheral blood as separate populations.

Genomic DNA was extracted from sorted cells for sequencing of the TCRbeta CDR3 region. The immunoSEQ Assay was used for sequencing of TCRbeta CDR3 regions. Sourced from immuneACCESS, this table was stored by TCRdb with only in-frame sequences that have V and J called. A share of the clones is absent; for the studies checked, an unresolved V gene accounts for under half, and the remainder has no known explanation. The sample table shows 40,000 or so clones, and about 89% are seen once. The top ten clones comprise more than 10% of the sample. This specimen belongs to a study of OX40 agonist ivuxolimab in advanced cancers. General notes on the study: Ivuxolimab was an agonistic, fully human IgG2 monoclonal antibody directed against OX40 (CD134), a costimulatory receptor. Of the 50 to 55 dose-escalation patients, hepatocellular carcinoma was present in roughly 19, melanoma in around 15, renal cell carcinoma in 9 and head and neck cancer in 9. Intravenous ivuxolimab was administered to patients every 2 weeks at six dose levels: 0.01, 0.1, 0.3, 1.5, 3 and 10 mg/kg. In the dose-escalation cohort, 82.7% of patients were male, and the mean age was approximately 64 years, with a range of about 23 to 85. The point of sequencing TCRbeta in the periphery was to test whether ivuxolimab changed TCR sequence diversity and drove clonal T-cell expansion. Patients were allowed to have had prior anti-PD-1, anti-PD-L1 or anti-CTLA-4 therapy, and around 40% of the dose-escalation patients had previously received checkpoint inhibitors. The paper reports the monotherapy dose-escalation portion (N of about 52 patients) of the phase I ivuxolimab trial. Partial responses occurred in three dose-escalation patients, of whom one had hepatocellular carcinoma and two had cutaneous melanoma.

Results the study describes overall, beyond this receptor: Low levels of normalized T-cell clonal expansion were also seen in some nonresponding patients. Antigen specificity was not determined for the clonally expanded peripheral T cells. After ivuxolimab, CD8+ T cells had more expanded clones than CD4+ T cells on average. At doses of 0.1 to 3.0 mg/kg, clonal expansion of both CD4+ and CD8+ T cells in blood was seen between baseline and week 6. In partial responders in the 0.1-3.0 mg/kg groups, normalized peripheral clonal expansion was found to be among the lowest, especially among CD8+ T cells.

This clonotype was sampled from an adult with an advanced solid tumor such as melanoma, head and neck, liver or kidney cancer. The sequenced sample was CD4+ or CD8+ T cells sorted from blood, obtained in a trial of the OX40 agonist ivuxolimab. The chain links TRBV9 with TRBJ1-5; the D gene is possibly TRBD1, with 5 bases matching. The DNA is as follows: TGTGCCAGCAGCGCGGGGGGAGCTGTCAATCAGCCCCAGCATTTT. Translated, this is CASSAGGAVNQPQHF.